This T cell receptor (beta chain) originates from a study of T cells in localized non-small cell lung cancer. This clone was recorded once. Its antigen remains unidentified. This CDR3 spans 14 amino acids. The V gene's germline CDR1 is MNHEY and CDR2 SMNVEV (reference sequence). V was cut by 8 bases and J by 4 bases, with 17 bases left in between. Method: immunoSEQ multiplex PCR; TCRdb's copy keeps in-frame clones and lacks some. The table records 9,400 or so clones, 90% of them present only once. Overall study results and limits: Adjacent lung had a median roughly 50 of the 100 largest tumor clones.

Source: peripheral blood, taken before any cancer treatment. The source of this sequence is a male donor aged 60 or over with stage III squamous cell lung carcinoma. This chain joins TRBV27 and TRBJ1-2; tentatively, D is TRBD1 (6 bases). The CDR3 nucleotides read TGTGCCAGCGGTAAAGACAGGAGTTCCTATGGCTACACCTTC. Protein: CASGKDRSSYGYTF.